These 11 T cell receptor beta chains share one sample of origin, sequenced in a study of shared T cell receptors in the human thymus. Clones were sequenced by immunoSEQ multiplex PCR, and TCRdb holds only the in-frame ones, with some missing. The sample holds some 640,000 clones, around 87% seen once. The sample also formed part of further work on human thymus T cells.

Sequencing input: thymocytes. The receptors derive from a boy under three years old with a congenital heart defect.

The chain recombines TRBV4-3 with TRBJ2-1; TRBD2 is a possible D gene (5 bases). Per the germline V gene, CDR1 is LGHNA and CDR2 is YSLEER. This CDR3 is 15 amino acids long. V was clipped by 4 bases and J by 0 bases, with 10 bases between them. DNA of the CDR3: TGCGCCAGCAGCCTCAAGCGGTACTCCTACAATGAGCAGTTCTTC. This gives the protein CASSLKRYSYNEQFF.

The chain joins TRBV5-6 to TRBJ1-4; 8 bases line up with TRBD1. The CDR3 has 13 residues. V lost 3 bases and J lost 8; bases outside the gene matches: 3. Germline-derived CDR1 and CDR2 are SGHDT and YYEEEE. As DNA, the CDR3 is TGTGCCAGCAGCTCTGGACAGGGCGAAAAACTGTTTTTT. Translated, it gives CASSSGQGEKLFF.

The V call is TRBV10-1, the J call TRBJ2-5; 9 nucleotides align to TRBD2. The CDR3 is 16 amino acids. V shed 4 bases and J 4 bases; nucleotides not matched to a gene: 10. Germline V gene data show CDR1 as WNHNN and CDR2 as SYGVQD (reference sequence). The CDR3 nucleotides are TGCGCCAGCAGTGTGGGTAGCGGGAGAGGAAGAGAGACCCAGTACTTC. Its translation is CASSVGSGRGRETQYF.

The chain recombines TRBV5-4 with TRBJ2-1; D is perhaps TRBD1 (6 bases). The germline V gene has CDR1 SGHNT and CDR2 YYREEE (reference sequence). The ends were cut back, 4 bases at V and 10 bases at J, with 15 bases in the middle. The CDR3 sequence is 13 residues long. CDR3 nucleotide sequence: TGTGCCAGCAGCCCGCGACAGGACTCAGAGCAGTTCTTC. Amino acids: CASSPRQDSEQFF.

The rearrangement uses TRBV7-2 and TRBJ2-7; TRBD2 matches at 12 bases. Germline lookup yields CDR1 SGHTA and CDR2 FQGNSA. CDR3 length equals 17 residues. V trimming: 8 bases; J trimming: 4 bases; junction bases outside the gene matches: 15. The CDR3 region has the DNA TGTGCCAGCGTCTTGGCTAGCGGGGGGGCTCTGCAGTACGAGCAGTACTTC. Its protein product is CASVLASGGALQYEQYF.

The chain combines TRBV2 with TRBJ2-7; D unclear. The CDR3 is 15 residues long. Trimming took 2 bases from V and 1 from J, leaving 12 bases between them. Germline lookup yields CDR1 SNHLY and CDR2 FYNNEI. The CDR3 loop is CASSEYLQFSYEQYF. The CDR3 DNA reads as TGTGCCAGCAGTGAATACCTTCAGTTTTCCTACGAGCAGTACTTC.

The J gene is TRBJ1-4, the V gene TRBV30; TRBD1 matches 8 bases. V lost 5 bases and J lost 4; bases outside the gene matches: 12. Germline V lookup: CDR1 GTSNPN, CDR2 SVGIG (reference sequence). This CDR3 comprises 16 residues. CDR3 amino acids: CAWGMDRESINEKLFF. CDR3 in DNA: TGTGCCTGGGGTATGGACAGGGAATCGATTAATGAAAAACTGTTTTTT.

This chain uses TRBV12-5 with TRBJ2-1; TRBD2 matches 14 bases. Germline loops: CDR1 LGHNT, CDR2 FRNRAP. The trim removed 5 bases at V and 12 bases at J, leaving 3 bases unmatched. The CDR3 runs 13 residues. As DNA, the CDR3 is TGTGCTAGTGGTATTGGACTAGCGGGGGGGCAGTTCTTC. It encodes CASGIGLAGGQFF. The complete variable domain, with remaining parts taken from reference TRBV12-5 and TRBJ2-1, reads DARVTQTPRHKVTEMGQEVTMRCQPILGHNTVFWYRQTMMQGLELLAYFRNRAPLDDSGMPKDRFSAEMPDATLATLKIQPSEPRDSAVYFCASGIGLAGGQFFGPGTRLTVL.

The chain links TRBV10-3 to TRBJ1-6, with 7 bases lining up with TRBD1. The CDR3 totals 14 residues. The germline gives CDR1 ENHRY, CDR2 SYGVKD. V lost 8 bases to trimming and J lost 6 bases; unmatched junction nucleotides: 7. This CDR3 is CAIGGTDTNSPLHF. CDR3 DNA: TGTGCCATCGGGGGGACAGATACTAATTCACCCCTCCACTTT.

The CDR3 DNA follows: TGTGCCAGCATGGGCCGAGAGACCCAGTACTTC. Translating gives CASMGRETQYF. The chain uses TRBV7-9 and TRBJ2-5; D is ambiguous. The CDR3 is made up of 11 amino acids. V was trimmed by 7 bases and J by 4 bases, leaving 7 bases between them. In germline, CDR1 is SEHNR, CDR2 FQNEAQ (reference sequence).

This clone has just one count. The chain has TRBV13 and TRBJ1-5; a possible D gene is TRBD1 (5 bases). The CDR3 contains 15 residues. Trimming cost V 0 bases and J 6 bases, with 12 bases left between them. The germline V gene has CDR1 PRHDT and CDR2 FYEKMQ (reference sequence). The CDR3, as DNA: TGTGCCAGCAGCTTAGGTCAGGGTCAAGGTCAGCCCCAGCATTTT. It yields the protein CASSLGQGQGQPQHF. Combining the CDR3 with reference TRBV13 and TRBJ1-5 gives the whole variable domain AAGVIQSPRHLIKEKRETATLKCYPIPRHDTVYWYQQGPGQDPQFLISFYEKMQSDKGSIPDRFSAQQFSDYHSELNMSSLELGDSALYFCASSLGQGQGQPQHFGDGTRLSIL.